This T cell receptor (beta chain) stems from a study of T cell clonotyping in hematopoietic cell transplantation. Profiled with immunoSEQ multiplex PCR; TCRdb holds only in-frame clones, not every one. Of roughly 8,400 clones detected, 80% to 95% appear once; the ten largest clones hold more than 5%. The CDR3 extends over 13 amino acids. Germline V gene sequence: CDR1 SGHTA, CDR2 FQGNSA. V was clipped by 0 bases and J by 3 bases, with 5 bases between them. Overall study findings and caveats: No sorting was done, leaving CD4 and CD8 contributions mixed. Higher Inverse Simpson Index values in graft donor and pretransplant recipient predicted broader posttransplant TCR diversity.

About this clone: Its antigen remains unknown.

Recipient blood drawn about 28 days pretransplant and days 30, 100, 180 after. The receptor was derived from a male patient in his forties or fifties who had an allogeneic stem cell transplant from a related donor, so T cells may come from the graft donor. Some clones in this sample may be carry-over from other donors' samples. The sample in question was PBMCs, obtained 100 days after allogeneic stem cell transplant. The chain carries TRBV7-2 and TRBJ2-5, with D perhaps matching TRBD2 (5 bases). CDR3: CASSLAREETQYF. CDR3 nucleotides: TGTGCCAGCAGCTTAGCGAGGGAAGAGACCCAGTACTTC.